The 23 T cell receptor beta chains below all came from one sample that was sequenced in a study of T cell changes during pregnancy in multiple sclerosis. TCRdb's table, derived via immunoSEQ multiplex PCR, lists solely in-frame clones and lacks some. The sample includes tens of thousands of clones, 91% of them seen just once. The input for sequencing was peripheral blood, taken after pregnancy. The receptor set was obtained from a female donor in good health, enrolled as a control in a pregnancy study.

The chain is built from TRBV7-2 and TRBJ2-3, with TRBD1 matching over 11 bases. CDR1 is SGHTA and CDR2 is FQGNSA in the germline V gene. This CDR3 spans 16 amino acids. V shed 6 bases, J shed 0 bases, and the junction held 5 bases outside the gene matches. The CDR3 loop is CASSFGQGASTDTQYF. CDR3 in DNA: TGTGCCAGCAGTTTCGGACAGGGGGCTAGCACAGATACGCAGTATTTT.

The gene calls are TRBV5-4 and TRBJ1-2, with 8 nucleotides matching TRBD1. Per the germline V gene, CDR1 is SGHNT and CDR2 is YYREEE (reference sequence). Losses at the gene ends were 2 bases for V and 5 bases for J; bases not matched to a gene: 5. This CDR3 spans 14 amino acids. CDR3: CASSFRTGRYGYTF. The CDR3 DNA reads as TGTGCCAGCAGCTTCCGGACAGGGCGGTATGGCTACACCTTC.

This chain joins TRBV4-3 and TRBJ1-4; 10 positions agree with TRBD1. The ends lost 0 bases at V and 6 bases at J; junction bases unmatched: 1. This CDR3 contains 15 residues. Germline-derived CDR1 and CDR2 are LGHNA and YSLEER. In DNA form, the CDR3 reads TGCGCCAGCAGCCAAGAGGGGACAGGGGATGAAAAACTGTTTTTT. The encoded protein is CASSQEGTGDEKLFF.

The rearrangement links TRBV5-5 to TRBJ1-2; no clear D. Germline values: CDR1 SGHKS, CDR2 YYEKEE (reference sequence). V was clipped by 3 bases and J by 4 bases, with 7 bases between them. The length of the CDR3 is 12 residues. CDR3 nucleotide sequence: TGTGCCAGCAGCTGGGAGACCTATGGCTACACCTTC. Translation: CASSWETYGYTF.

DNA of the CDR3: TGTGCCAGCACGGGACAGGGGCGCGTGAACACTGAAGCTTTCTTT. As protein: CASTGQGRVNTEAFF. The rearrangement uses TRBV27 and TRBJ1-1, with 10 nucleotides matching TRBD1. Trimming took 7 bases from V and 0 from J; bases not matched to a gene: 5. This CDR3 is 15 amino acids long. Germline-derived CDR1 and CDR2 are MNHEY and SMNVEV (reference sequence).

This rearrangement joins TRBV18 to TRBJ1-1; TRBD1 might be the D (6 bases). CDR3 length: 15 residues. CDR1 is KGHSH and CDR2 is LQKENI in the germline V gene. V lost 1 base to trimming and J lost 4 bases, with 13 bases between them. The CDR3 loop reads CASSPLRDMGTEAFF. The CDR3 coding sequence is TGTGCCAGCTCACCACTTCGGGACATGGGCACTGAAGCTTTCTTT.

This sequence joins TRBV5-5 and TRBJ2-7; tentatively, D is TRBD1 (6 bases). This CDR3 contains 17 residues. Germline-derived CDR1 and CDR2 are SGHKS and YYEKEE (reference sequence). V lost 1 base to trimming and J lost 3 bases, with 20 bases between them. As DNA, the CDR3 is TGTGCCAGCAGCTTGCCCCAAAGGACAGAGGGGGACTACGAGCAGTACTTC. It encodes CASSLPQRTEGDYEQYF.

This chain connects TRBV15 to TRBJ1-1, with unresolved D. V was trimmed by 5 bases and J by 5 bases, leaving 12 bases between them. This CDR3 comprises 13 residues. Germline-derived CDR1 and CDR2 are LNHNV and YYDKDF (reference sequence). As DNA, the CDR3 is TGTGCCACCAGCCTGATGCGGGCTACTGAAGCTTTCTTT. It encodes CATSLMRATEAFF.

This clone came up once. This chain links TRBV2 with TRBJ2-1; 10 positions agree with TRBD2. This CDR3 is built from 16 residues. V lost 3 bases to trimming and J lost 8 bases; unmatched junction nucleotides: 10. CDR1 and CDR2 from the germline V gene are SNHLY and FYNNEI. CDR3 region: CASSEAAGGPRDEQFF. The DNA for the CDR3 is TGTGCCAGCAGTGAGGCAGCGGGGGGGCCTAGGGATGAGCAGTTCTTC.

This clone was counted a single time. The chain uses TRBV19 and TRBJ1-4, with 9 bases fitting TRBD1. The CDR3 extends over 14 amino acids. The V and J ends lost 7 bases and 7 bases, in that order; junction bases with no gene match: 7. CDR1 and CDR2 (germline): LNHDA, SQIVND (reference sequence). The DNA for the CDR3 is TGTGCCAGTACCAACAGGGGGCTTGGTGAAAAACTGTTTTTT. It is translated as CASTNRGLGEKLFF. The complete variable domain, with remaining parts taken from reference TRBV19 and TRBJ1-4, reads DGGITQSPKYLFRKEGQNVTLSCEQNLNHDAMYWYRQDPGQGLRLIYYSQIVNDFQKGDIAEGYSVSREKKESFPLTVTSAQKNPTAFYLCASTNRGLGEKLFFGSGTQLSVL.

This chain uses TRBV7-9 with TRBJ1-2; 10 bases are a match to TRBD1. The CDR3 is 15 residues long. V gave up 5 bases and J gave up 2 bases; unmatched junction bases: 5. Per germline, CDR1 SEHNR and CDR2 FQNEAQ (reference sequence). The CDR3 DNA reads as TGTGCCAGCAGCAGCGGACAGGGGGTAAACTATGGCTACACCTTC. Translating it yields CASSSGQGVNYGYTF.

Only one count was recorded for this clone. The chain carries TRBV7-8 and TRBJ2-1, with TRBD1 matching over 8 bases. Germline V CDR1 and CDR2: SGHVS, FQNEAQ. The ends lost 4 bases at V and 7 bases at J; junction bases unmatched: 3. This CDR3 is 13 amino acids long. The CDR3 protein is CASSSGDRNEQFF. CDR3 in DNA: TGTGCCAGCAGCTCAGGGGACAGGAATGAGCAGTTCTTC.

The chain uses TRBV5-8 and TRBJ1-1, with 9 bases that match TRBD1. Germline V gene data show CDR1 as SGHTS and CDR2 as YDEGEE. The junction had 5 bases not matched to a gene; V was cut back by 3 bases and J by 2 bases. The CDR3 is made up of 15 amino acids. The CDR3 coding sequence is TGTGCCAGCAGCTCGGGACAGGGTATCAACACTGAAGCTTTCTTT. Translation gives CASSSGQGINTEAFF.

This chain joins TRBV4-3 and TRBJ1-5; 8 bases map to TRBD1. CDR1 and CDR2 from the germline V gene are LGHNA and YSLEER. The CDR3 covers 15 residues. Losses at the gene ends were 0 bases for V and 7 bases for J; bases not matched to a gene: 5. For the CDR3, the DNA is TGCGCCAGCAGCCAAGAGGACAGGGTTGACCAGCCCCAGCATTTT. Translated: CASSQEDRVDQPQHF.

The chain recombines TRBV7-3 with TRBJ2-7; tentative D call: TRBD2 (5 bases). The V gene's germline CDR1 is SGHTA and CDR2 FQGTGA. The CDR3 length is 11 residues. V was cut by 1 base and J by 11 bases, with 9 bases left in between. CDR3 sequence reads: CASSLIEGKYF. CDR3 bases: TGTGCCAGCAGCTTAATTGAGGGAAAGTACTTC.

The chain joins TRBV7-8 to TRBJ1-5; no clear D. Trimming left V 5 bases short and J 1 base short, with 15 bases between. Germline CDR1 and CDR2: SGHVS and FQNEAQ. The CDR3 is made up of 16 amino acids. CDR3 coding DNA: TGTGCCAGCAGCCCCGGCACCCCGGAGAGCAATCAGCCCCAGCATTTT. Its translation: CASSPGTPESNQPQHF.

The chain links TRBV7-2 to TRBJ2-2; 7 nucleotides match TRBD1. This CDR3 spans 19 amino acids. Germline CDR1 and CDR2: SGHTA and FQGNSA. V was pared by 4 bases and J by 5 bases, with 19 bases of the junction left unmatched. CDR3 amino acids: CASSSVLLSRAGGTGELFF. The CDR3 DNA reads TGTGCCAGCAGCTCGGTACTCCTTTCCCGGGCAGGGGGTACCGGGGAGCTGTTTTTT.

The CDR3: CASSTGTGVFEKLFF. CDR3 coding DNA: TGTGCCAGCAGTACCGGGACAGGGGTGTTTGAAAAACTGTTTTTT. The chain uses TRBV6-6 and TRBJ1-4, with 10 bases identical to TRBD1. J was trimmed by 7 bases and V by 5 bases; bases with no gene match: 7. The CDR3 covers 15 residues. CDR1 MNHNY and CDR2 SVGAGI come from the germline V gene (reference sequence).

The gene calls are TRBV4-3 and TRBJ2-7; D remains unclear. Trimming left V 0 bases short and J 5 bases short, with 17 bases between. This CDR3 has 16 residues. Germline assignment: CDR1 LGHNA and CDR2 YSLEER. The DNA for the CDR3 is TGCGCCAGCAGCCAAGATCAGACTCCCCCGGCGGACGAGCAGTACTTC. Amino acid sequence: CASSQDQTPPADEQYF.

This clone came up once. The chain joins TRBV28 to TRBJ2-1, with 7 bases matching TRBD1. Germline CDR1 MDHEN, CDR2 SYDVKM. The CDR3 has 14 residues. Germline trimming cut 8 bases from V and 8 bases from J; bases unmatched to any gene: 12. CDR3 DNA: TGTGCCAGCGGGCCACCGGACAGGTCGGATGAGCAGTTCTTC. As protein: CASGPPDRSDEQFF.

The J gene is TRBJ1-1, the V gene TRBV4-1, with 7 positions matching TRBD1. CDR3 length equals 17 residues. V dropped 4 bases and J dropped 5; count of bases not matched to a gene: 16. In germline, CDR1 is MGHRA, CDR2 YSYEKL. As DNA, the CDR3 is TGCGCCAGCAGCCGAATGGGGACAGATAAGAGGAGTACTGAAGCTTTCTTT. Protein sequence: CASSRMGTDKRSTEAFF.

Comments on this clone: Other DNA sequences within the sample encode an identical CDR3. The gene calls are TRBV27 and TRBJ2-6; a weak D match, TRBD1 (5 bases). Between the trimmed V and J ends, which lost 6 bases and 0 bases, there was a span of 6 bases. The germline gives CDR1 MNHEY, CDR2 SMNVEV (reference sequence). This CDR3 is built from 14 residues. DNA for the CDR3: TGTGCCAGCAGCACAGGCTCTGGGGCCAACGTCCTGACTTTC. Translating gives CASSTGSGANVLTF.

V usage is TRBV18 and J usage is TRBJ1-2; 7 bases fit TRBD1. The CDR3 is 17 amino acids. Germline loops: CDR1 KGHSH, CDR2 LQKENI. V was clipped by 5 bases and J by 0 bases; unmatched bases: 12. In DNA form, the CDR3 reads TGTGCCAGCTCAGTCACTACAACCAGGGGGGCTAACTATGGCTACACCTTC. Residues: CASSVTTTRGANYGYTF.